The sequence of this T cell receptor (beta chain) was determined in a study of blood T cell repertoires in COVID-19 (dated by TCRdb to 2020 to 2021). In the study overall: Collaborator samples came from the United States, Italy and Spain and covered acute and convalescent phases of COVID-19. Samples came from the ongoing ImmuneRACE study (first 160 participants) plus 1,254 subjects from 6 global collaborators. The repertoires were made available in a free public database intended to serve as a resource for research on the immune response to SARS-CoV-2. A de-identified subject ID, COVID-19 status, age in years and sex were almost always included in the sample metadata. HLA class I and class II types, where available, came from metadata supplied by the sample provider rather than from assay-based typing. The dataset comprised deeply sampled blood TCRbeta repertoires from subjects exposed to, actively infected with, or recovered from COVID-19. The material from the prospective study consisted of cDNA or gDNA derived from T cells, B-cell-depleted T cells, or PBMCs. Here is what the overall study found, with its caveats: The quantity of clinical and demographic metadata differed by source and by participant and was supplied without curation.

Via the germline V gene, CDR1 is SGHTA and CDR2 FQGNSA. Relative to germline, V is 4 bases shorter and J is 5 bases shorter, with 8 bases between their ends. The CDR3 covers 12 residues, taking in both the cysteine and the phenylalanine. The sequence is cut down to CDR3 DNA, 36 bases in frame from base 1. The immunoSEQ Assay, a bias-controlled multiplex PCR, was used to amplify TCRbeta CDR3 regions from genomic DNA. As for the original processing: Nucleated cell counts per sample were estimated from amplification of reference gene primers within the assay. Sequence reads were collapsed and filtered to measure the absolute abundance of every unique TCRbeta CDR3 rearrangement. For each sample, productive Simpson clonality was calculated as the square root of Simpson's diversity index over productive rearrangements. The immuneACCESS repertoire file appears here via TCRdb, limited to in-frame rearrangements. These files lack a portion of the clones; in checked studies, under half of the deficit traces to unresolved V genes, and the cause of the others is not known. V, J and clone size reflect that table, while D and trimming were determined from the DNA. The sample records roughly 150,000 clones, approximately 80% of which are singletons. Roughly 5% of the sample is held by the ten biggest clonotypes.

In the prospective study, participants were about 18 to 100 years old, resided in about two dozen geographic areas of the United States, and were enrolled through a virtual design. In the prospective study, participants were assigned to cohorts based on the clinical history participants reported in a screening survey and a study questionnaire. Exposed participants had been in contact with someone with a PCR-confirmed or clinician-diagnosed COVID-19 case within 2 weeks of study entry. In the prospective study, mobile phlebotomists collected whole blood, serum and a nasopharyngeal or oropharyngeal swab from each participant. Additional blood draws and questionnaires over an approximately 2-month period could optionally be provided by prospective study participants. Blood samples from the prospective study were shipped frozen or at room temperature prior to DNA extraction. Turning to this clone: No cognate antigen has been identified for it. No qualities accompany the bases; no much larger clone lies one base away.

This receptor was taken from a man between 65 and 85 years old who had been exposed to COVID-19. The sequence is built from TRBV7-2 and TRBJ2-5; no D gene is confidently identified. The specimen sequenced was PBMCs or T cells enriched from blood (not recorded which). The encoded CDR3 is CASSSVFETQYF. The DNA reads TGTGCCAGCAGCTCTGTTTTTGAGACCCAGTACTTC.